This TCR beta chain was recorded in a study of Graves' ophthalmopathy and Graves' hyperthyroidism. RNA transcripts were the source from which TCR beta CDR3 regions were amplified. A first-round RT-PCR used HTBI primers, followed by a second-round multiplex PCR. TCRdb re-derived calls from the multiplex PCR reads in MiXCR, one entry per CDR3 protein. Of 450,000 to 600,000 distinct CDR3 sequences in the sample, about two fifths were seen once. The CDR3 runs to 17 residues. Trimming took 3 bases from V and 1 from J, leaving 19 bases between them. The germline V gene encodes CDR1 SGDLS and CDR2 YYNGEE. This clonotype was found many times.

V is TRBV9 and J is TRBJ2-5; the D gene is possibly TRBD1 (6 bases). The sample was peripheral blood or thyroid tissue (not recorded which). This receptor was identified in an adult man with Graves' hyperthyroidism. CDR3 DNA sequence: TGTGCCAGCAGCGCTTACAGGGCCCATACCATCCAAGAGACCCAGTACTTC. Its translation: CASSAYRAHTIQETQYF.